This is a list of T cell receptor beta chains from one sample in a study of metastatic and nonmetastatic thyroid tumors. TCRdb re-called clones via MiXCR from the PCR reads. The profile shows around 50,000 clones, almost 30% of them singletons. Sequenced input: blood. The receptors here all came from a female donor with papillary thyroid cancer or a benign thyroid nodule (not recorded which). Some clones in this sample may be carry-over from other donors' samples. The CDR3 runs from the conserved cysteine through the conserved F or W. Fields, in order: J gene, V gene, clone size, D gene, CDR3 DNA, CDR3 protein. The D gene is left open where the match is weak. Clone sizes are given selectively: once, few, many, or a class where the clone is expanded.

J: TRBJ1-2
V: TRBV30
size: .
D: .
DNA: TGTGCCTGGAGTGTAAGGGAGTTCGATGGCTACACCTTC
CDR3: CAWSVREFDGYTF

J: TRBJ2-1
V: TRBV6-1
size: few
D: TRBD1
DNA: TGTGCCAGCCGAGGGACAGGGAGTTTGAATGAGCAGTTCTTC
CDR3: CASRGTGSLNEQFF

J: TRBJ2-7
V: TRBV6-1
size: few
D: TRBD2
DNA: TGTGCCAGCAGGACTAGCGCCTTCTACGAGCAGTACTTC
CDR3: CASRTSAFYEQYF

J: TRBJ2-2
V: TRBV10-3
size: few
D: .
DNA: TGTGCCATCAGTGGTCCCGGGGAGCTGTTCTTT
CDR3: CAISGPGELFF

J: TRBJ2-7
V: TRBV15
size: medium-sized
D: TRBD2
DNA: TGTGCCACCGGGGGGGACTCCTACGAGCAGTACTTC
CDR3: CATGGDSYEQYF

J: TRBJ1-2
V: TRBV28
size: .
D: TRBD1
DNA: TGTGCCAGCAGTCGGACAGGGTTTGGCTACACCTTC
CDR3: CASSRTGFGYTF

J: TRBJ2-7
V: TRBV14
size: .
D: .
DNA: TGTGCCAGCAGCCAAAGGTGGCAAGGGTACGAGCAGTACTTC
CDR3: CASSQRWQGYEQYF

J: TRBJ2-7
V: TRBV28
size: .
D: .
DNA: TGTGCCAGCAGTGCCGCCGGGACGAACCCCTACGAGCAGTACTTC
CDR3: CASSAAGTNPYEQYF

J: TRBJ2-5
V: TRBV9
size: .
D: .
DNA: TGTGCCAGCAGCGTGGGCGGGGACCAGGAGACCCAGTACTTC
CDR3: CASSVGGDQETQYF

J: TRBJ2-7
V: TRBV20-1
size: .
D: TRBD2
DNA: TGCAGTGCTAGATCTAGCGGGCGGGTCGAGCAGTACTTC
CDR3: CSARSSGRVEQYF

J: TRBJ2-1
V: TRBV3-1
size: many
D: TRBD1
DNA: TGTGCCAGCAGCCCACGTACAGGGGGAGGTTACAATGAGCAGTTCTTC
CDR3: CASSPRTGGGYNEQFF

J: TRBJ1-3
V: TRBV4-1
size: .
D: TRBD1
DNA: TGCGCCAGCAGCCAAACCGGGACAGGGACTGGAAACACCATATATTTT
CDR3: CASSQTGTGTGNTIYF

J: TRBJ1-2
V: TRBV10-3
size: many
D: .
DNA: TGTGCCATCAGTGAGTCAGGACGGAACTATGGCTACACCTTC
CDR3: CAISESGRNYGYTF

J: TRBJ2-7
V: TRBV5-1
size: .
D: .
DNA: TGCGCCAGCAGCACGTTTTTGGGGAGCTCCTACGAGCAGTACTTC
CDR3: CASSTFLGSSYEQYF

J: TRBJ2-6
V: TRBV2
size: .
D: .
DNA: TGTGCCAGGGGTCAGGGGACCGTCCTGACTTTC
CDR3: CARGQGTVLTF

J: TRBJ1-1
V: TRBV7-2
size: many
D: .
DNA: TGTGCCAGCAGCTTTATGATGAACACTGAAGCTTTCTTT
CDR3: CASSFMMNTEAFF

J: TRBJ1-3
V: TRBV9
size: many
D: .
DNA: TGTGCCAGCAGACACGAGGGCCGCTCTGGAAACACCATATATTTT
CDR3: CASRHEGRSGNTIYF

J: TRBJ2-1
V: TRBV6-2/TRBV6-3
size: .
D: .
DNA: TGTGCCAGCAGCCTAGGGGCAGCCTACAATGAGCAGTTCTTC
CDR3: CASSLGAAYNEQFF

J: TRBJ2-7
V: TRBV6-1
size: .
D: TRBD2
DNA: TGTGCCAGCAGACGGGGGGGCTACGAGCAGTACTTC
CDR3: CASRRGGYEQYF

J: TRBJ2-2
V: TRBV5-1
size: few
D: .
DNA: TGCGCCAGCAGCTTTACTAGGGGACCCACCGGGGAGCTGTTTTTT
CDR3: CASSFTRGPTGELFF

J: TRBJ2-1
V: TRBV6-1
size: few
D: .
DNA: TGTGCCAGCAGTGAAGGTCGACACCCGAGCTCCTACAATGAGCAGTTCTTC
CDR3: CASSEGRHPSSYNEQFF

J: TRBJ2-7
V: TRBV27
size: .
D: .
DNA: TGTGCCAGCAGTTTCGCGGGGAGCTCCTACGAGCAGTACTTC
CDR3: CASSFAGSSYEQYF

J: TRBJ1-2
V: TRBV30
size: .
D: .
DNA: TGTGCCGATTGGGGGACCGCTGGCTACACCTTC
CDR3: CADWGTAGYTF

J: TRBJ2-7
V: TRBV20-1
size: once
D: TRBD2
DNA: TGCAGTGCTAGAAATCTAGCGGGGGGTTACTCCTACGAGCAGTACTTC
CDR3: CSARNLAGGYSYEQYF

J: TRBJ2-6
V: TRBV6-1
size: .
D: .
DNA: TGTGCCAGCAGCCCCCCAGGGGCTGGGGCCAACGTCCTGACTTTC
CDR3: CASSPPGAGANVLTF